These 21 T cell receptor beta chains were sequenced from one sample in a study of cytomegalovirus exposure and HLA in healthy donors. Primers for the PCR totalled 60 Vbeta and 13 Jbeta. Repertoires were generated with immunoSEQ multiplex PCR, while TCRdb's copy carries only in-frame clones and drops some. The sample includes around 190,000 clones, roughly 80% of them seen just once. Input material: PBMCs. These receptors were taken from a woman aged 18-30 years in good health and CMV-seronegative.

V is TRBV5-8 and J is TRBJ2-1; perhaps TRBD1 as D (6 bases). Germline V gene sequence: CDR1 SGHTS, CDR2 YDEGEE. V was shortened by 6 bases and J by 8 bases, with 18 bases between the two germline ends. The CDR3 contains 14 residues. The CDR3 coding sequence is TGTGCCAGCACCCACAGGGTTCAGACTTATGAGCAGTTCTTC. Amino acids: CASTHRVQTYEQFF.

The chain carries TRBV11-1 and TRBJ1-3; D remains ambiguous. The CDR3 sequence is 15 residues long. The germline CDR1 and CDR2 sequences are SGHAT and FQDESV (reference sequence). V lost 5 bases to trimming and J lost 0 bases, with 11 bases between them. The CDR3 nucleotides read TGTGCCAGCAGCCATACACACGTCTCTGGAAACACCATATATTTT. It is translated as CASSHTHVSGNTIYF.

The chain couples TRBV11-2 to TRBJ1-5; D gene ambiguous. Trimming shortened V by 2 bases and J by 0 bases, and 8 bases separated the two germline ends. Germline loops: CDR1 SGHAT, CDR2 FQNNGV. The CDR3 sequence is 15 residues long. CDR3 nucleotide sequence: TGTGCCAGCAGCTTAACCGGTCTTAGCAATCAGCCCCAGCATTTT. Protein product: CASSLTGLSNQPQHF.

The rearrangement links TRBV19 to TRBJ2-7; 10 nucleotides agree with TRBD1. Trimming took 10 bases from V and 0 from J; bases not matched to a gene: 9. From germline, CDR1 is LNHDA and CDR2 SQIVND (reference sequence). This CDR3 has 15 residues. CDR3 coding DNA: TGTGCCACCGCTCCGGGACAGGGGACCTCCTACGAGCAGTACTTC. As protein: CATAPGQGTSYEQYF.

This chain links TRBV5-1 with TRBJ2-1, with 8 nucleotides matching TRBD1. CDR1 SGHRS and CDR2 YFSETQ come from the germline V gene. J gave up 5 bases and V 0 bases, and 4 bases lay outside the gene matches. The CDR3 loop spans 15 amino acids. CDR3 protein: CASSLVGQGHNEQFF. CDR3 bases: TGCGCCAGCAGCTTGGTTGGACAGGGCCACAATGAGCAGTTCTTC.

The table lists this clone with a few counts. The V and J genes are TRBV13 and TRBJ1-2; D gene uncertain. This CDR3 comprises 16 residues. CDR1 PRHDT and CDR2 FYEKMQ come from the germline V gene (reference sequence). Trimming pared 3 bases from V and 0 bases from J, leaving 14 bases between. CDR3 nucleotide sequence: TGTGCCAGCAGCTTGGCCCCCGGGGAAGCTAACTATGGCTACACCTTC. Amino acid sequence: CASSLAPGEANYGYTF.

The V call is TRBV5-6, the J call TRBJ2-5, with 12 bases fitting TRBD2. Germline loops: CDR1 SGHDT, CDR2 YYEEEE. The CDR3 contains 17 residues. J was trimmed by 4 bases and V by 4 bases; bases with no gene match: 11. The CDR3 protein is CASSLGWTSGKGETQYF. The CDR3 DNA sequence: TGTGCCAGCAGCCTGGGGTGGACTAGCGGGAAGGGAGAGACCCAGTACTTC.

The chain links TRBV7-3 to TRBJ2-1, with 11 bases matching TRBD2. V lost 2 bases and J lost 7; bases outside the gene matches: 4. Germline CDR1 and CDR2: SGHTA and FQGTGA. The CDR3 totals 15 residues. This CDR3 is CASSLGTSGSNEQFF. In nucleotides, the CDR3 is TGTGCCAGCAGCTTAGGCACTAGCGGGAGTAATGAGCAGTTCTTC. Full variable domain (rest looked up from reference TRBV7-3 and TRBJ2-1): GAGVSQTPSNKVTEKGKYVELRCDPISGHTALYWYRQSLGQGPEFLIYFQGTGAADDSGLPNDRFFAVRPEGSVSTLKIQRTERGDSAVYLCASSLGTSGSNEQFFGPGTRLTVL.

The CDR3 is CATSRARGTHYGYTF. DNA for the CDR3: TGTGCCACCAGCAGAGCGCGGGGTACGCACTATGGCTACACCTTC. The V call is TRBV15, the J call TRBJ1-2, with no clear D. CDR1 is LNHNV and CDR2 is YYDKDF in the germline V gene (reference sequence). The V end lost 1 base, the J end lost 3 bases, and 12 bases lay between the germline ends. The CDR3 length is 15 residues. The complete variable domain, with remaining parts taken from reference TRBV15 and TRBJ1-2, reads DAMVIQNPRYQVTQFGKPVTLSCSQTLNHNVMYWYQQKSSQAPKLLFHYYDKDFNNEADTPDNFQSRRPNTSFCFLDIRSPGLGDTAMYLCATSRARGTHYGYTFGSGTRLTVV.

V gene TRBV7-3 combines with J gene TRBJ1-1; D not certain. The CDR3 contains 13 residues. CDR1 and CDR2 (germline): SGHTA, FQGTGA. V dropped 1 base and J dropped 4 bases, with 7 bases sitting between them. Written as DNA, the CDR3 is TGTGCCAGCAGCTTAATCGGTGGCACTGAAGCTTTCTTT. Translated: CASSLIGGTEAFF.

J is TRBJ2-1 and V is TRBV9; the D is unclear. Germline V gene data show CDR1 as SGDLS and CDR2 as YYNGEE. With 8 bases removed from V and 3 bases from J, the gap between germline ends came to 15 bases. The CDR3 covers 14 residues. The CDR3 here is CASGRGGDYNEQFF. The CDR3 region has the DNA TGTGCCAGTGGCCGTGGCGGAGACTACAATGAGCAGTTCTTC.

The chain couples TRBV2 to TRBJ1-6, with no clear D. Per the germline V gene, CDR1 is SNHLY and CDR2 is FYNNEI. This CDR3 is 14 amino acids long. V was cut by 2 bases and J by 8 bases, with 10 bases left in between. CDR3 sequence: CASSERGNYSPLHF. The CDR3 DNA reads as TGTGCCAGCAGTGAACGGGGAAATTATTCACCCCTCCACTTT.

This chain uses TRBV7-9 with TRBJ1-1; tentative D call: TRBD1 (6 bases). There are 15 residues in the CDR3. The V gene lost 5 bases and the J gene lost 0 bases, with 13 bases spanning the gap. Germline V gene lookup returns CDR1 SEHNR and CDR2 FQNEAQ (reference sequence). As DNA, the CDR3 is TGTGCCAGCAGCCCTCGACAGGCGATGAACACTGAAGCTTTCTTT. Its translation is CASSPRQAMNTEAFF.

The chain carries TRBV30 and TRBJ1-1; 7 bases map to TRBD1. The V and J ends lost 2 bases and 0 bases, in that order; junction bases with no gene match: 21. The CDR3 length is 20 residues. Germline V gene data show CDR1 as GTSNPN and CDR2 as SVGIG (reference sequence). The CDR3 nucleotides are TGTGCCTGGAGTTTACGACCGGGACAGACCTACTTCATAATGAACACTGAAGCTTTCTTT. It translates to CAWSLRPGQTYFIMNTEAFF.

This rearrangement joins TRBV6-5 to TRBJ2-7; D unresolved. Between the trimmed V and J ends, which lost 2 bases and 0 bases, there was a span of 8 bases. Germline V gene lookup returns CDR1 MNHEY and CDR2 SVGAGI. The CDR3 contains 14 residues. The CDR3: CASSYRHSSYEQYF. The CDR3 DNA follows: TGTGCCAGCAGTTACCGACATAGCTCCTACGAGCAGTACTTC.

This clone was seen more than once but under ten times. The genes are TRBV7-6 and TRBJ1-1, with 9 bases aligning to TRBD1. CDR3 length: 15 amino acids. V trimming: 1 base; J trimming: 1 base; junction bases outside the gene matches: 1. Germline loops: CDR1 SGHVS, CDR2 FNYEAQ. CDR3 sequence reads: CASSLGTGANTEAFF. CDR3 DNA sequence: TGTGCCAGCAGCTTAGGGACAGGGGCGAACACTGAAGCTTTCTTT.

The rearrangement uses TRBV28 and TRBJ1-2; 7 nucleotides align to TRBD1. The CDR3 sequence is 14 residues long. V trimming: 3 bases; J trimming: 6 bases; junction bases outside the gene matches: 7. Germline V gene lookup returns CDR1 MDHEN and CDR2 SYDVKM. CDR3 sequence: CASSFFEGGDGYTF. The CDR3 region has the DNA TGTGCCAGCAGTTTTTTCGAAGGGGGCGATGGCTACACCTTC.

This clone showed up just once. J is TRBJ1-2 and V is TRBV4-1; possible D gene TRBD1, 6 bases. The CDR3 is 16 amino acids. With 1 base removed from V and 8 bases from J, the gap between germline ends came to 20 bases. Germline CDR1 reads MGHRA; CDR2 reads YSYEKL. CDR3 in amino acids: CASSQGLQDRGSGYTF. The DNA of the CDR3 is TGCGCCAGCAGCCAAGGACTCCAGGACAGAGGGTCCGGCTACACCTTC.

J is TRBJ1-1 and V is TRBV7-6; D is uncertain. The CDR3 has 13 amino acids. Germline V gives CDR1 SGHVS, CDR2 FNYEAQ. The V gene lost 2 bases and the J gene lost 1 base, with 5 bases spanning the gap. The CDR3 DNA reads TGTGCCAGCAGCTTACAGGAGAACACTGAAGCTTTCTTT. It is translated as CASSLQENTEAFF.

Concerning this clone itself: Germline is not matched at one junction end, which may reflect a read error. The CDR3 DNA reads as TGCAGCATTGAGGACAGAACCTACGAGCAGTACTTC. Protein: CSIEDRTYEQYF. This sequence joins TRBV29-1 and TRBJ2-7; D possibly corresponds to TRBD1 (6 bases). Germline V gives CDR1 SQVTM, CDR2 ANQGSEA. This CDR3 has 12 amino acids.

The genes are TRBV5-1 and TRBJ2-1, with 12 bases identical to TRBD1. The CDR3 length is 15 residues. Per the germline V gene, CDR1 is SGHRS and CDR2 is YFSETQ. The V gene end was trimmed by 7 bases and the J gene end by 9 bases; junction bases not matched to a gene: 11. The CDR3 region is CASSPGQGAGTEQFF. CDR3 sequence (DNA): TGCGCCAGCTCACCGGGACAGGGGGCAGGCACTGAGCAGTTCTTC. Full variable domain (remainder filled in from reference TRBV5-1 and TRBJ2-1): KAGVTQTPRYLIKTRGQQVTLSCSPISGHRSVSWYQQTPGQGLQFLFEYFSETQRNKGNFPGRFSGRQFSNSRSEMNVSTLELGDSALYLCASSPGQGAGTEQFFGPGTRLTVL.